Listed here are 20 T cell receptor beta chains from one sample, sequenced in a study of cytomegalovirus exposure and HLA in healthy donors. Researchers ran the PCR with 60 Vbeta and 13 Jbeta primers. Clones were sequenced by immunoSEQ multiplex PCR, and TCRdb holds only the in-frame ones, with some missing. Among 100,000 to 150,000 clones listed, over 60% were seen once. Sequenced: PBMCs. These receptors were taken from a human donor in good health.

In regard to this clone: Other DNA sequences of this sample code for an identical CDR3. The chain links TRBV11-2 to TRBJ1-2; the match to TRBD1 covers 7 bases. J lost 0 bases, V lost 4 bases, and 11 bases had no gene match. Germline CDR1 SGHAT, CDR2 FQNNGV. CDR3 size: 17 residues. The CDR3 loop reads CASSSGGMSRANYGYTF. CDR3 DNA sequence: TGTGCCAGCAGCTCAGGGGGAATGAGTAGAGCTAACTATGGCTACACCTTC.

As to this clone: One end of the junction varies from germline; a read error may be responsible. The chain joins TRBV5-1 to TRBJ2-1; 8 bases match TRBD2. The germline V gene encodes CDR1 SGHRS and CDR2 YFSETQ. The CDR3 consists of 16 residues. CDR3 loop: CASSLETSGGRNGQFF. CDR3 DNA sequence: TGCGCCAGCAGCTTGGAAACTAGCGGCGGGCGGAATGGGCAGTTCTTC.

J is TRBJ2-6 and V is TRBV4-3; D gene unclear. CDR3 length: 16 amino acids. The germline CDR1 and CDR2 sequences are LGHNA and YSLEER. Trimming shortened V by 0 bases and J by 0 bases, and 6 bases separated the two germline ends. The CDR3 is CASSQDVSSGANVLTF. For the CDR3, the DNA is TGCGCCAGCAGCCAAGACGTCAGCTCTGGGGCCAACGTCCTGACTTTC.

V usage is TRBV28 and J usage is TRBJ2-3; D is uncertain. The V end lost 7 bases, the J end lost 8 bases, and 10 bases lay between the germline ends. The germline V gene has CDR1 MDHEN and CDR2 SYDVKM. This CDR3 spans 11 amino acids. The CDR3 region is CASIARSTQYF. The CDR3 coding sequence is TGTGCCAGCATCGCGCGTAGTACGCAGTATTTT.

This chain joins TRBV28 and TRBJ1-2, with 10 bases matching TRBD1. Germline-derived CDR1 and CDR2 are MDHEN and SYDVKM. V shed 6 bases and J 4 bases; nucleotides not matched to a gene: 5. This CDR3 spans 14 amino acids. The CDR3 sequence: CASRRQGAGYGYTF. As DNA, the CDR3 is TGTGCCAGCAGAAGACAGGGGGCTGGCTATGGCTACACCTTC.

This chain links TRBV10-3 with TRBJ2-2, with D unresolved. Germline CDR1 reads ENHRY; CDR2 reads SYGVKD. Trimming took off 2 bases at V and 2 bases at J, with 15 bases between the two ends. CDR3 length: 17 residues. The CDR3 nucleotides read TGTGCCATCAGTGAGCGTTCGCCTACCACCAACACCGGGGAGCTGTTTTTT. This codes for CAISERSPTTNTGELFF.

The chain combines TRBV28 with TRBJ2-7, with D perhaps TRBD1 (5 bases). Germline-derived CDR1 and CDR2 are MDHEN and SYDVKM. Trimming pared 1 base from V and 2 bases from J, leaving 12 bases between. The CDR3 runs to 15 residues. CDR3 sequence: CASSLLSRVPYEQYF. In DNA form, the CDR3 reads TGTGCCAGCAGTTTATTATCCAGGGTTCCCTACGAGCAGTACTTC.

This clone was counted a few times. The rearrangement links TRBV19 to TRBJ1-5; 8 positions agree with TRBD1. Per germline, CDR1 LNHDA and CDR2 SQIVND (reference sequence). The CDR3 spans 14 residues. Losses at the gene ends were 8 bases for V and 2 bases for J; bases not matched to a gene: 5. CDR3: CASGTDRGNQPQHF. The CDR3 DNA sequence: TGTGCCAGTGGTACGGACAGGGGCAATCAGCCCCAGCATTTT.

V is TRBV27 and J is TRBJ2-1, with TRBD2 matching 13 bases. Per germline, CDR1 MNHEY and CDR2 SMNVEV (reference sequence). The CDR3 sequence is 15 residues long. Trimming cost V 5 bases and J 6 bases; bases outside gene matches: 4. CDR3 protein: CASSLTSGGGNEQFF. CDR3 nucleotides: TGTGCCAGCAGTCTTACTAGCGGGGGGGGCAATGAGCAGTTCTTC.

This chain uses TRBV27 with TRBJ2-7; 8 bases align to TRBD2. The CDR3 covers 17 residues. V lost 7 bases, J lost 9 bases, and 23 bases stayed unmatched. Germline CDR1 reads MNHEY; CDR2 reads SMNVEV (reference sequence). The CDR3 here is CASNQEVRRREDSRQYF. DNA of the CDR3: TGTGCCAGCAACCAAGAGGTGCGGCGGCGGGAGGACTCTCGGCAGTACTTC.

This clone was picked up one time. The chain is built from TRBV7-2 and TRBJ1-2; 9 bases fit TRBD1. Trimming cost V 5 bases and J 8 bases; bases outside gene matches: 24. The CDR3 spans 19 residues. Germline CDR1 reads SGHTA; CDR2 reads FQGNSA. The CDR3 nucleotides are TGTGCCAGCAGCCTTTACCCCCACCTAGTGGGACAGGGACCTTTCGGCTACACCTTC. This translates into CASSLYPHLVGQGPFGYTF.

The chain links TRBV27 to TRBJ2-3; possible D gene TRBD2, 5 bases. Trimming cost V 2 bases and J 4 bases, with 10 bases left between them. Germline V CDR1 and CDR2: MNHEY, SMNVEV (reference sequence). The CDR3 has 14 amino acids. CDR3: CASSLTRVADTQYF. CDR3 in DNA: TGTGCCAGCAGTTTAACTAGAGTCGCAGATACGCAGTATTTT.

This clone was seen only once. The chain recombines TRBV30 with TRBJ2-3; D is uncertain. The CDR3 is made up of 13 amino acids. Germline V CDR1 and CDR2: GTSNPN, SVGIG (reference sequence). Between the trimmed V and J ends, which lost 2 bases and 2 bases, there was a span of 8 bases. As DNA, the CDR3 is TGTGCCTGGAGTCTGACTCACACAGATACGCAGTATTTT. Translated: CAWSLTHTDTQYF.

The chain carries TRBV29-1 and TRBJ2-6; D is perhaps TRBD2 (7 bases). The germline V and J ends were trimmed by 1 base and 2 bases, with 9 bases remaining between them. From germline, CDR1 is SQVTM and CDR2 ANQGSEA. This CDR3 has 15 residues. The CDR3 DNA follows: TGCAGCGTTGAAGGGGGGGGCCCTGGGGCCAACGTCCTGACTTTC. It codes for CSVEGGGPGANVLTF. Together with reference TRBV29-1 and TRBJ2-6, the CDR3 gives the full variable domain: SAVISQKPSRDICQRGTSLTIQCQVDSQVTMMFWYRQQPGQSLTLIATANQGSEATYESGFVIDKFPISRPNLTFSTLTVSNMSPEDSSIYLCSVEGGGPGANVLTFGAGSRLTVL.

This clone was counted a few times. V and J are TRBV5-1 and TRBJ2-7; TRBD2 is a possible D gene (6 bases). The CDR3 spans 18 residues. V was cut by 3 bases and J by 2 bases, with 24 bases left in between. The V gene's germline CDR1 is SGHRS and CDR2 YFSETQ. CDR3 sequence (DNA): TGCGCCAGCAGCTCCTTACTAGTAGCGGCAACCCGACCCTACGAGCAGTACTTC. Protein sequence: CASSSLLVAATRPYEQYF. The variable domain in full, with the rest retrieved from reference TRBV5-1 and TRBJ2-7, is KAGVTQTPRYLIKTRGQQVTLSCSPISGHRSVSWYQQTPGQGLQFLFEYFSETQRNKGNFPGRFSGRQFSNSRSEMNVSTLELGDSALYLCASSSLLVAATRPYEQYFGPGTRLTVT.

The CDR3 region is CASGDRGSSYNEQFF. CDR3 nucleotide sequence: TGTGCCAGCGGAGACAGGGGAAGCTCCTACAATGAGCAGTTCTTC. The gene calls are TRBV9 and TRBJ2-1; 8 nucleotides agree with TRBD1. In germline, CDR1 is SGDLS, CDR2 YYNGEE. V dropped 7 bases and J dropped 0; count of bases not matched to a gene: 6. The CDR3 is made up of 15 amino acids.

The chain has TRBV23-1 and TRBJ2-1; TRBD1 matches at 7 bases. TRBV23-1 is marked as an open reading frame, function uncertain. The CDR3 contains 17 residues. With 4 bases clipped from V and 1 base from J, the junction kept 10 bases outside the gene matches. CDR3 region: CASSPKSPGQSYNEQFF. Here the CDR3 DNA reads TGCGCCAGCAGTCCAAAAAGCCCGGGACAGTCCTACAATGAGCAGTTCTTC.

The V gene is TRBV5-4, the J gene TRBJ2-4; no definite D call. The ends were cut back, 0 bases at V and 0 bases at J, with 16 bases in the middle. This CDR3 has 18 amino acids. The germline V gene encodes CDR1 SGHNT and CDR2 YYREEE (reference sequence). DNA of the CDR3: TGTGCCAGCAGCTTGGGGCCGTACGATTCCGTAGCCAAAAACATTCAGTACTTC. It is translated as CASSLGPYDSVAKNIQYF.

This clone was observed a single time. V usage is TRBV27 and J usage is TRBJ2-5; TRBD2 matches 7 bases. The V gene end was trimmed by 6 bases and the J gene end by 4 bases; junction bases not matched to a gene: 8. The CDR3 contains 14 residues. Germline V gene sequence: CDR1 MNHEY, CDR2 SMNVEV (reference sequence). CDR3 sequence: CASSSWGGVETQYF. CDR3 bases: TGTGCCAGCAGCTCATGGGGGGGGGTAGAGACCCAGTACTTC.

The rearrangement joins TRBV7-6 to TRBJ2-1, with D perhaps TRBD2 (6 bases). This CDR3 is built from 13 residues. Germline V gives CDR1 SGHVS, CDR2 FNYEAQ. The ends were cut back, 2 bases at V and 9 bases at J, with 11 bases in the middle. In nucleotides, the CDR3 is TGTGCCAGCAGCTTACGACGGGAGCTTGAGCAGTTCTTC. Its translation: CASSLRRELEQFF.